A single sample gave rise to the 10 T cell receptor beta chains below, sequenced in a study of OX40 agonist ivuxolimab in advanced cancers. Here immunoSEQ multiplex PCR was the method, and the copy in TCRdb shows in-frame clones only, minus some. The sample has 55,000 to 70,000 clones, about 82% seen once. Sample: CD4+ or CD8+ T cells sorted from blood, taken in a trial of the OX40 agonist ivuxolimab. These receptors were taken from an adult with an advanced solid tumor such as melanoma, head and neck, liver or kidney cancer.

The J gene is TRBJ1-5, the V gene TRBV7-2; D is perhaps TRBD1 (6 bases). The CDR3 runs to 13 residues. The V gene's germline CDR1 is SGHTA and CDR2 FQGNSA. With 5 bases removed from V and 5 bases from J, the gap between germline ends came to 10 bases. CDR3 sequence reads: CASSADRHQPQHF. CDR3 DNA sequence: TGTGCCAGCAGCGCGGACAGACATCAGCCCCAGCATTTT.

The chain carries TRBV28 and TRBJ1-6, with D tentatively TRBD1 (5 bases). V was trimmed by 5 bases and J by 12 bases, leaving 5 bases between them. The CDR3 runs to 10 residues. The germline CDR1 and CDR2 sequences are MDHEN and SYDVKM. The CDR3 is CASSQGPLHF. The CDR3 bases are TGTGCCAGCAGTCAGGGACCCCTCCACTTT.

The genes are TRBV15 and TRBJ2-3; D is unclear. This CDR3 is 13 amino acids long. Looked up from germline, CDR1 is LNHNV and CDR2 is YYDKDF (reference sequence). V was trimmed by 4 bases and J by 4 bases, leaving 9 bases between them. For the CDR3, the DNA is TGTGCCACCAGCATCCTTGGGGCAGATACGCAGTATTTT. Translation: CATSILGADTQYF.

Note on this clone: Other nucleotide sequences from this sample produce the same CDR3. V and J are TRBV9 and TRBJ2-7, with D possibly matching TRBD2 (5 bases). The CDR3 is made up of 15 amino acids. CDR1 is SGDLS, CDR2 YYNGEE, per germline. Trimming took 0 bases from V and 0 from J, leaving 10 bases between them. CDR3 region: CASSVEGGSSYEQYF. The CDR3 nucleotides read TGTGCCAGCAGCGTAGAGGGCGGGTCCTCCTACGAGCAGTACTTC. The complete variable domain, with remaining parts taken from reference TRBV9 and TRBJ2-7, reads DSGVTQTPKHLITATGQRVTLRCSPRSGDLSVYWYQQSLDQGLQFLIQYYNGEERAKGNILERFSAQQFPDLHSELNLSSLELGDSALYFCASSVEGGSSYEQYFGPGTRLTVT.

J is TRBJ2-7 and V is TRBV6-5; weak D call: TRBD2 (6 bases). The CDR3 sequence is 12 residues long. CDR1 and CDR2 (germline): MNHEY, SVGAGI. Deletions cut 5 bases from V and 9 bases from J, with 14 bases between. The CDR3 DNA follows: TGTGCCAGCAGTCCGGGGCGGGGTGTGCAGTACTTC. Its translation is CASSPGRGVQYF.

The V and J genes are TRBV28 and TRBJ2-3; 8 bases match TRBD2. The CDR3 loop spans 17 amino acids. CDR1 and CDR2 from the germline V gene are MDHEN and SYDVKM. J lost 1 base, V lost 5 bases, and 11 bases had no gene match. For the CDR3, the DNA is TGTGCCAGCAGTACCGCCCAAGCGGGAGTGGGCACAGATACGCAGTATTTT. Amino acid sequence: CASSTAQAGVGTDTQYF.

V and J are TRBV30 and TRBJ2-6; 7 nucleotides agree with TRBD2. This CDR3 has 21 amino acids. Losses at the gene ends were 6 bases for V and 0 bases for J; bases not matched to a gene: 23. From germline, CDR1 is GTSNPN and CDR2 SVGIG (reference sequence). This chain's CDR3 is CACPAGLAEWLGFSGANVLTF. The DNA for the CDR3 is TGTGCCTGCCCGGCGGGGCTAGCGGAGTGGTTGGGCTTCTCTGGGGCCAACGTCCTGACTTTC.

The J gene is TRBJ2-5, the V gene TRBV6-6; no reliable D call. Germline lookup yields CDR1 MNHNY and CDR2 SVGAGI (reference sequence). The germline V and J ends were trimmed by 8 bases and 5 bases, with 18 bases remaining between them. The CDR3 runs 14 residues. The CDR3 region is CASGPQVGFETQYF. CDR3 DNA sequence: TGTGCCAGCGGCCCGCAAGTGGGGTTTGAGACCCAGTACTTC.

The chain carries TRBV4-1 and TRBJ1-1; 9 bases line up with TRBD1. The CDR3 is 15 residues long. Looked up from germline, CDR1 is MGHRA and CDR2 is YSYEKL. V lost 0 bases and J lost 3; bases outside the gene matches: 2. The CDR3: CASSQEDRGDTEAFF. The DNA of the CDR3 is TGCGCCAGCAGCCAAGAGGACAGGGGAGACACTGAAGCTTTCTTT.

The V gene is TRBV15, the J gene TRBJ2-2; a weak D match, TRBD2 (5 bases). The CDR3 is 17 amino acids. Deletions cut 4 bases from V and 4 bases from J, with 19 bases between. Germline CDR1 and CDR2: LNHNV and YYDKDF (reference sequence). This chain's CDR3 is CATSNMRVWPGTGELFF. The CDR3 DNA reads TGTGCCACCAGCAACATGCGGGTTTGGCCGGGCACCGGGGAGCTGTTTTTT.